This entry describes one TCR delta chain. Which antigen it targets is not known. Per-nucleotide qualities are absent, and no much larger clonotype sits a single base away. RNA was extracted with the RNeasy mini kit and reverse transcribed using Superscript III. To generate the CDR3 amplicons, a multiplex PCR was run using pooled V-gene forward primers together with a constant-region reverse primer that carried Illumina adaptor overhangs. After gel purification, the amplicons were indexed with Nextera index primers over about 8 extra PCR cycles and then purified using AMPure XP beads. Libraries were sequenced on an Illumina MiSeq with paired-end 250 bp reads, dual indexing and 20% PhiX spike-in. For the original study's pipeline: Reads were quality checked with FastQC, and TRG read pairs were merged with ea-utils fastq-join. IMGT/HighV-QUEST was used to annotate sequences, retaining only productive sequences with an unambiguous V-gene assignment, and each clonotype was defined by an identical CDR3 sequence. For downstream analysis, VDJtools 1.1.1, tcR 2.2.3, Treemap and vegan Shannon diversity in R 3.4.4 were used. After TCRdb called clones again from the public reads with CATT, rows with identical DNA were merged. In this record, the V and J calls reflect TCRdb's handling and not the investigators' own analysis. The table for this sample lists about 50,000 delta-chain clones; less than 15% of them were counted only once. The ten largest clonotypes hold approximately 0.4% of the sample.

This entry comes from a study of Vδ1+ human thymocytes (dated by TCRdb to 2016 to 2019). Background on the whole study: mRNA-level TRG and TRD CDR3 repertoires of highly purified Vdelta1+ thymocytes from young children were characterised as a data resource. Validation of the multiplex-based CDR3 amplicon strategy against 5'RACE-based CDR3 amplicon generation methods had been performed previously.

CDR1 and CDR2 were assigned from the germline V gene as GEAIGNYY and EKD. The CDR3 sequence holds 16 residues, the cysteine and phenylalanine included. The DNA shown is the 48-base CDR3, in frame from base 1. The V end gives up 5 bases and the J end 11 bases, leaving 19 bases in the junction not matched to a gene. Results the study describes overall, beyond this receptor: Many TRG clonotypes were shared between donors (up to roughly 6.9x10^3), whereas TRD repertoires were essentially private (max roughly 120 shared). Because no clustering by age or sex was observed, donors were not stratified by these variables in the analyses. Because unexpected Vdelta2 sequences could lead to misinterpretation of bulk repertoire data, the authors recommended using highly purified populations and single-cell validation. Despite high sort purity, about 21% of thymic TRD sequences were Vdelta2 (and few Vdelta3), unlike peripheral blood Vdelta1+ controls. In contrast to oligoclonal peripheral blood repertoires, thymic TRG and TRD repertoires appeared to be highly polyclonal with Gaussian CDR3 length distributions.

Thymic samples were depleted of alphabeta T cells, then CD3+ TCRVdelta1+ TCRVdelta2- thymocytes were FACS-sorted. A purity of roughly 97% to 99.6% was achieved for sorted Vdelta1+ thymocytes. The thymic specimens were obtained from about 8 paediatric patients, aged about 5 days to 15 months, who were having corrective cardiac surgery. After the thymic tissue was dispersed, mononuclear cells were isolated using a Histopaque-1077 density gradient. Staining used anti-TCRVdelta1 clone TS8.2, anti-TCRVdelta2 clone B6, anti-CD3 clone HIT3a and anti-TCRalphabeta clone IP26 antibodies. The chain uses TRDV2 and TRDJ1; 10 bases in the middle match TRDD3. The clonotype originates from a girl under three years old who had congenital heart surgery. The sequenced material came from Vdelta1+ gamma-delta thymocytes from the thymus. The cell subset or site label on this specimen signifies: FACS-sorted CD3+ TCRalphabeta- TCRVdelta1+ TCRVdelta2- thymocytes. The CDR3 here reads CACGALGLGDLRWLIF. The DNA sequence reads TGTGCCTGTGGGGCTCTGGGACTGGGGGATTTACGGTGGCTCATCTTT.